This T cell receptor (beta chain) was identified in a study of shared clonotypes between healthy human individuals. Study results and caveats: Clonotypes that were shared across four donors made up approximately 5.1% of naive CD4 clonotypes.

The study separated CD4+ cells into CD45RA+ naive and CD45RA-negative memory subsets. Over several immunoSEQ plates, each subset's genomic DNA was distributed in even portions. Only in-frame clones appear in the TCRdb table, and some are missing; sequencing was by immunoSEQ multiplex PCR. Among 2 million to 3 million clones listed, more than 85% were seen once. A remark on this clone: The target antigen is unknown.

Germline V gene sequence: CDR1 SGHRS, CDR2 YFSETQ. This CDR3 is built from 15 residues. Trimming removed 3 bases at V and 6 bases at J, with 15 bases between. The chain combines TRBV5-1 with TRBJ2-2, with D possibly TRBD2 on 5 matching bases. The specimen was naive CD4+ T cells from PBMCs. Subset denoted: CD45RA+ positively selected. The TCR comes from a man aged 18 to 35 in good health. Some clones in this sample may be carry-over from other donors' samples. The CDR3 loop is CASSSGGTTSGELFF. In DNA, the CDR3 is TGCGCCAGCAGCTCAGGAGGAACGACGTCCGGGGAGCTGTTTTTT. The full variable domain, completed using reference TRBV5-1 and TRBJ2-2, is KAGVTQTPRYLIKTRGQQVTLSCSPISGHRSVSWYQQTPGQGLQFLFEYFSETQRNKGNFPGRFSGRQFSNSRSEMNVSTLELGDSALYLCASSSGGTTSGELFFGEGSRLTVL.